This entry describes one T cell receptor (beta chain). What it binds is not known. An end of the junction differs from the germline gene, which may be a read error. The sample originates from a study of shared clonotypes between healthy human individuals. Study findings and constraints: Blood was the only sampled material, and tissue repertoires likely differ.

Replicate PCRs for sorted subsets used approximately 220 ng DNA; this equaled 25,000 to 30,000 T cell genomes. TCRdb's copy holds only in-frame clones and misses some; the assay was immunoSEQ multiplex PCR. Of about 1.4 million clones in the sample, roughly 96% were seen once. This CDR3 spans 13 amino acids. Germline V CDR1 and CDR2: KGHSH, LQKENI. The chain employs TRBV18 and TRBJ2-3; maybe TRBD1 (7 bases). The TCR sequence derives from a man younger than 45 in good health. The sequenced sample was naive CD4+ T cells sorted from blood. The subset is: CD45RA+ positively selected. CDR3 region: CDSSGGLTDTQYF. DNA of the CDR3: TGTGACAGCTCAGGGGGGCTCACAGATACGCAGTATTTT. Full variable domain (outside the CDR3, taken from reference TRBV18 and TRBJ2-3): NAGVMQNPRHLVRRRGQEARLRCSPMKGHSHVYWYRQLPEEGLKFMVYLQKENIIDESGMPKERFSAEFPKEGPSILRIQQVVRGDSAAYFCDSSGGLTDTQYFGPGTRLTVL.